Presented here are 23 T cell receptor beta chains from one specimen sequenced in a study of naive and memory T cell subsets. General study points: Naive repertoires, especially CD8, held a few larger clonotypes, possibly memory cells re-expressing CD45RA.

Two oligonucleotides, mixed equimolar, formed the beta constant-region primer covering TRBC1 and TRBC2. The ligated cDNA underwent four PCR rounds using SP2 and nested alpha and beta constant-region primers. A single record per CDR3 protein comes from TCRdb applying MiXCR to the UMI-ligation and nested PCR reads. Of some 110,000 distinct CDR3 sequences listed, about 14% are singletons. What these receptors recognize is not known. The sample taken for sequencing was naive CD8+ T cells from blood. The receptors come from a human donor in good health.

This clonotype was seen repeatedly, ten times or more. V usage is TRBV4-3 and J usage is TRBJ2-7, with 12 bases lining up with TRBD2. The germline V gene has CDR1 LGHNA and CDR2 YSLEER. The CDR3 runs 16 residues. V lost 0 bases to trimming and J lost 7 bases; unmatched junction nucleotides: 7. The CDR3 is CASSQDLAGGKWEQYF. As DNA, the CDR3 is TGCGCCAGCAGCCAAGATCTAGCGGGAGGGAAATGGGAGCAGTACTTC.

A few counts support this clonotype. An end of the junction differs from the germline gene, which may be a read error. This chain uses TRBV29-1 with TRBJ2-7; the D gene is possibly TRBD2 (5 bases). Germline V lookup: CDR1 SQVTM, CDR2 ANQGSEA. The CDR3 consists of 12 residues. CDR3 protein: CSVEGDDYELYF. CDR3 sequence (DNA): TGCAGCGTTGAAGGTGACGACTACGAGCTGTACTTC.

The genes are TRBV7-6 and TRBJ1-3; D is uncertain. The CDR3 runs 14 residues. Trimming cost V 3 bases and J 2 bases, with 8 bases left between them. CDR1 and CDR2 (germline): SGHVS, FNYEAQ. The CDR3, as DNA: TGTGCCAGCAGCTTGGGAAGAGCTGGAAACACCATATATTTT. Its protein product is CASSLGRAGNTIYF. The variable domain in full, completed from reference TRBV7-6 and TRBJ1-3, reads GAGVSQSPRYKVTKRGQDVALRCDPISGHVSLYWYRQALGQGPEFLTYFNYEAQQDKSGLPNDRFSAERPEGSISTLTIQRTEQRDSAMYRCASSLGRAGNTIYFGEGSWLTVV.

The table lists this clonotype with a few counts. The rearrangement uses TRBV7-9 and TRBJ1-1; 7 bases map to TRBD1. The CDR3 consists of 14 residues. The ends lost 7 bases at V and 1 base at J; junction bases unmatched: 6. Germline V gives CDR1 SEHNR, CDR2 FQNEAQ (reference sequence). CDR3 DNA sequence: TGTGCCAGCAACAGGGGCTCGGGGAACACTGAAGCTTTCTTT. This sequence encodes CASNRGSGNTEAFF. The full variable domain, completed using reference TRBV7-9 and TRBJ1-1, is DTGVSQNPRHKITKRGQNVTFRCDPISEHNRLYWYRQTLGQGPEFLTYFQNEAQLEKSRLLSDRFSAERPKGSFSTLEIQRTEQGDSAMYLCASNRGSGNTEAFFGQGTRLTVV.

The chain joins TRBV7-2 to TRBJ1-1; D unresolved. Germline V gene lookup returns CDR1 SGHTA and CDR2 FQGNSA. The V and J ends lost 3 bases and 11 bases respectively, with 13 bases between them. The CDR3 is 12 residues long. CDR3: CASSFLPGVAFF. In DNA, the CDR3 is TGTGCCAGCAGCTTTCTGCCTGGGGTCGCTTTCTTT.

This clonotype was counted many times. The V gene is TRBV27, the J gene TRBJ2-7; D uncertain. V shed 9 bases and J shed 0 bases, with 9 bases lying between them. The CDR3 extends over 12 amino acids. Germline values: CDR1 MNHEY, CDR2 SMNVEV (reference sequence). As DNA, the CDR3 is TGTGCCAGTTTCACGAGCTCCTACGAGCAGTACTTC. Translating gives CASFTSSYEQYF.

V is TRBV28 and J is TRBJ2-7; D is ambiguous. The germline V and J ends were trimmed by 7 bases and 5 bases, with 9 bases remaining between them. The CDR3 covers 11 residues. Germline V gene data show CDR1 as MDHEN and CDR2 as SYDVKM. The CDR3 nucleotides are TGTGCCAGCAACCGCATGGACGAGCAGTACTTC. Its protein is CASNRMDEQYF.

Ten or more counts support this clonotype. This chain uses TRBV27 with TRBJ1-1, with D tentatively TRBD1 (5 bases). The germline V gene encodes CDR1 MNHEY and CDR2 SMNVEV (reference sequence). The V end lost 1 base, the J end lost 5 bases, and 14 bases lay between the germline ends. The CDR3 covers 15 residues. The CDR3 region has the DNA TGTGCCAGCAGTTTATTGGGGGATTTAGGGACTGAAGCTTTCTTT. Translation gives CASSLLGDLGTEAFF.

This clonotype was recorded at least ten times. This sequence joins TRBV5-6 and TRBJ2-5; no clear D. Per the germline V gene, CDR1 is SGHDT and CDR2 is YYEEEE. The CDR3 extends over 14 amino acids. Deletions cut 2 bases from V and 2 bases from J, with 10 bases between. CDR3: CASSFGRIQETQYF. For the CDR3, the DNA is TGTGCCAGCAGCTTCGGACGGATACAAGAGACCCAGTACTTC.

This clonotype was counted between two and nine times. In nucleotides, the CDR3 is TGTGCCAGCTCACCACCGGTGGGATACGAGCAGTACTTC. Residues: CASSPPVGYEQYF. This chain joins TRBV18 and TRBJ2-7, with D unclear. V gave up 0 bases and J gave up 4 bases, with 7 bases separating them. CDR1 KGHSH and CDR2 LQKENI come from the germline V gene. The CDR3 is 13 residues long.

The V call is TRBV27, the J call TRBJ2-7; D unresolved. CDR1 and CDR2 (germline): MNHEY, SMNVEV (reference sequence). Trimming removed 2 bases from V and 2 bases from J, with 10 bases in between. CDR3 length equals 14 residues. DNA of the CDR3: TGTGCCAGCAGTTTAATGGGCAGAACCTACGAGCAGTACTTC. It encodes CASSLMGRTYEQYF.

CDR3 loop: CASSGRDSVLSPYNEQFF. The CDR3 DNA is TGTGCCAGCAGCGGACGGGACAGCGTCCTATCCCCCTACAATGAGCAGTTCTTC. The V gene is TRBV9, the J gene TRBJ2-1; 7 positions agree with TRBD1. J lost 2 bases, V lost 3 bases, and 14 bases had no gene match. Germline V gene lookup returns CDR1 SGDLS and CDR2 YYNGEE. This CDR3 has 18 residues.

This clonotype was recorded at least ten times. The chain employs TRBV28 and TRBJ1-5; the D is unclear. The CDR3 is 13 residues long. Germline lookup yields CDR1 MDHEN and CDR2 SYDVKM. The V end was cut by 11 bases, the J end by 3 bases, with 14 bases between. CDR3 residues: CAGSEGPNQPQHF. CDR3 coding DNA: TGTGCCGGATCGGAAGGTCCCAATCAGCCCCAGCATTTT.

This clonotype was counted a few times. The chain uses TRBV4-3 and TRBJ2-1; 8 bases agree with TRBD2. V trimming: 1 base; J trimming: 3 bases; junction bases outside the gene matches: 11. The CDR3 contains 18 residues. The V gene's germline CDR1 is LGHNA and CDR2 YSLEER. CDR3 DNA sequence: TGCGCCAGCAGCCAAGGCTTACCGGGACTAGACGACTACAATGAGCAGTTCTTC. The encoded protein is CASSQGLPGLDDYNEQFF.

This clonotype turned up a few times. The V and J genes are TRBV9 and TRBJ2-7; no reliable D call. Trimming removed 4 bases at V and 2 bases at J, with 10 bases between. Germline lookup yields CDR1 SGDLS and CDR2 YYNGEE. The CDR3 sequence is 13 residues long. CDR3: CASSPRVAYEQYF. The CDR3 coding sequence is TGTGCCAGCAGCCCTCGGGTCGCCTACGAGCAGTACTTC.

This clonotype was found a few times. This chain links TRBV28 with TRBJ2-7, with TRBD2 as a possible D gene (6 bases). The CDR3 length is 16 residues. Trimming shortened V by 3 bases and J by 0 bases, and 15 bases separated the two germline ends. The V gene's germline CDR1 is MDHEN and CDR2 SYDVKM. The CDR3 sequence is CASSFSEGRSSYEQYF. CDR3 nucleotides: TGTGCCAGCAGTTTCTCGGAGGGGCGATCCTCCTACGAGCAGTACTTC.

The chain links TRBV28 to TRBJ1-1; D unresolved. Germline V lookup: CDR1 MDHEN, CDR2 SYDVKM. This CDR3 region has 15 residues. Trimming removed 6 bases at V and 1 base at J, with 15 bases between. CDR3 bases: TGTGCCAGCAGCTTGTACCGAGGATCGAACACTGAAGCTTTCTTT. Translation gives CASSLYRGSNTEAFF.

This chain links TRBV7-9 with TRBJ2-5, with D unclear. Germline CDR1 and CDR2: SEHNR and FQNEAQ (reference sequence). Trimming shortened V by 0 bases and J by 0 bases, and 2 bases separated the two germline ends. The CDR3 is 13 amino acids. The CDR3 nucleotides are TGTGCCAGCAGCTTAGCGTACCAAGAGACCCAGTACTTC. Translated, it gives CASSLAYQETQYF.

The chain has TRBV12-3 or TRBV12-4 and TRBJ2-5; D is ambiguous. V gave up 5 bases and J gave up 2 bases, with 18 bases separating them. The CDR3 spans 16 residues. The CDR3 spells CASSPLHFGPQETQYF. Written as DNA, the CDR3 is TGTGCCAGCAGTCCCCTACATTTCGGACCTCAAGAGACCCAGTACTTC.

This clonotype was recorded a few times. CDR3: CAIGQLYEQYF. CDR3 DNA: TGTGCCATCGGGCAGCTTTACGAGCAGTACTTC. The chain joins TRBV10-3 to TRBJ2-7; D is undetermined. V was trimmed by 8 bases and J by 4 bases, leaving 9 bases between them. Germline values: CDR1 ENHRY, CDR2 SYGVKD. The CDR3 has 11 residues.

This chain links TRBV7-6 with TRBJ2-1, with 7 bases identical to TRBD1. The CDR3 is 16 amino acids. Looked up from germline, CDR1 is SGHVS and CDR2 is FNYEAQ. V lost 4 bases, J lost 5 bases, and 11 bases stayed unmatched. CDR3 nucleotides: TGTGCCAGCAGCTCGCCCCCGGGACAGACGAACAATGAGCAGTTCTTC. Residues: CASSSPPGQTNNEQFF.

The chain recombines TRBV25-1 with TRBJ1-1; D unclear. The CDR3 has 13 residues. Germline V gene data show CDR1 as MGHDK and CDR2 as SYGVNS. Trimming cost V 3 bases and J 5 bases, with 10 bases left between them. The CDR3 region is CASSDMAETEAFF. The CDR3 DNA follows: TGTGCCAGCAGTGATATGGCGGAAACTGAAGCTTTCTTT.

This clonotype was found many times. V is TRBV28 and J is TRBJ2-7; tentative D call: TRBD1 (5 bases). This CDR3 has 12 residues. Germline V gene sequence: CDR1 MDHEN, CDR2 SYDVKM. The V end lost 10 bases, the J end lost 0 bases, and 10 bases lay between the germline ends. The CDR3 is CAIAGLSYEQYF. In nucleotides, the CDR3 is TGTGCCATCGCAGGGCTCTCCTACGAGCAGTACTTC.